This is a list of T cell receptor beta chains from one sample in a study of PD-L1 blockade in urothelial cancer. Measured with immunoSEQ multiplex PCR; TCRdb has only the in-frame clones, and not every one. This table has under 55,000 clones, about 88% appearing once. The specimen was PBMCs, collected around atezolizumab (anti-PD-L1) treatment. These receptors were obtained from a donor over 35 with urothelial cancer. CDR3s include the opening cysteine and the closing phenylalanine or tryptophan. D genes are given only for firm matches. Expanded clones get a size class; other rows say once, few or many, or leave the size out.

>TRBJ2-3|NA|NA|TRBV2
CASSPRGPLPPRTDTQYF
TGTGCCAGCAGCCCCAGGGGCCCCCTACCCCCCCGCACAGATACGCAGTATTTT
>TRBJ2-3|NA|TRBD1|TRBV11-3
CASSLPGTGMADTQYF
TGTGCCAGCAGCTTACCCGGGACAGGGATGGCAGATACGCAGTATTTT
>TRBJ2-5|NA|NA|TRBV5-1
CASSVEGPFGYF
TGCGCCAGCAGCGTTGAGGGTCCGTTCGGCTACTTC
>TRBJ2-6|NA|NA|TRBV7-8
CASSALPPGSGANVLTF
TGTGCCAGCAGCGCACTCCCTCCGGGCTCTGGGGCCAACGTCCTGACTTTC
>TRBJ2-2|NA|NA|TRBV28
CASSLLSPRAGTGELFF
TGTGCCAGCAGTTTATTGTCCCCCCGGGCGGGCACCGGGGAGCTGTTTTTT
>TRBJ2-2|NA|NA|TRBV28
CASSLLMSSPTGELFF
TGTGCCAGCAGTTTGTTAATGAGTAGCCCCACCGGGGAGCTGTTTTTT
>TRBJ2-1|NA|TRBD1|TRBV15
CATRTGQGNGNEQFF
TGTGCCACCAGAACGGGACAGGGGAATGGTAATGAGCAGTTCTTC
>TRBJ2-1|few|NA|TRBV4-2
CASSQVQKSSYNEQFF
TGTGCCAGCAGCCAGGTTCAGAAAAGCTCCTACAATGAGCAGTTCTTC
>TRBJ2-1|NA|NA|TRBV5-1
CASRPPRDEQFF
TGCGCCAGCAGGCCCCCGAGGGATGAGCAGTTCTTC
>TRBJ1-5|NA|NA|TRBV28
CASSFNRASQPQHF
TGTGCCAGCAGTTTTAACAGGGCGAGTCAGCCCCAGCATTTT
>TRBJ2-1|once|TRBD2|TRBV2
CASSEGLAGAGEQFF
TGTGCCAGCAGTGAAGGCTTAGCGGGAGCGGGAGAGCAGTTCTTC
>TRBJ2-1|NA|TRBD2|TRBV9
CASSVAGGSYNEQFF
TGTGCCAGCAGCGTAGCGGGAGGCTCCTACAATGAGCAGTTCTTC
>TRBJ2-3|NA|TRBD2|TRBV7-9
CASSRSPGLAGGSTDTQYF
TGTGCCAGCAGCCGCTCCCCGGGACTAGCGGGAGGGAGCACAGATACGCAGTATTTT
>TRBJ2-1|once|TRBD2|TRBV27
CASWREWGLGQFF
TGTGCCAGCTGGCGGGAGTGGGGGTTAGGGCAGTTCTTC
>TRBJ1-2|once|TRBD1|TRBV2
CASSAGTGPLYGYTF
TGTGCCAGCAGTGCGGGGACAGGGCCCCTCTATGGCTACACCTTC
>TRBJ1-2|NA|NA|TRBV7-9
CASSPGGAANYGYTF
TGTGCCAGCAGCCCCGGGGGGGCGGCTAACTATGGCTACACCTTC
>TRBJ1-2|NA|TRBD1|TRBV19
CASSMDRFANYGYTF
TGTGCCAGTAGTATGGACAGGTTCGCAAACTATGGCTACACCTTC
>TRBJ2-4|NA|NA|TRBV10-1
CASSELAENIQYF
TGCGCCAGCAGTGAGTTGGCAGAAAACATTCAGTACTTC
>TRBJ1-5|NA|TRBD1|TRBV11-2
CASSLGDSFNQPQHF
TGTGCCAGCAGCTTAGGGGACAGTTTCAATCAGCCCCAGCATTTT
>TRBJ2-2|NA|NA|TRBV9
CASSATTSWDPGWWATGELFF
TGTGCCAGCAGCGCGACAACTAGCTGGGACCCGGGGTGGTGGGCAACCGGGGAGCTGTTTTTT
>TRBJ1-5|NA|NA|TRBV7-3
CASSPGGPGQPQHF
TGTGCCAGCAGCCCCGGGGGTCCGGGGCAGCCCCAGCATTTT
>TRBJ1-2|NA|NA|TRBV19
CASSLDPSWGYTF
TGTGCCAGTAGCCTTGATCCGAGTTGGGGCTACACCTTC
>TRBJ1-2|NA|TRBD1|TRBV2
CASRSGTGGAGYGYTF
TGTGCCAGCAGGTCCGGGACAGGGGGCGCGGGGTATGGCTACACCTTC
>TRBJ2-5|NA|TRBD2|TRBV30
CAWGRGLAGLQETQYF
TGTGCCTGGGGGAGGGGGCTAGCGGGACTCCAAGAGACCCAGTACTTC
>TRBJ2-5|NA|TRBD2|TRBV30
CAWGGTSGFQETQYF
TGTGCCTGGGGGGGGACTAGCGGATTCCAAGAGACCCAGTACTTC
>TRBJ2-1|NA|NA|TRBV7-3
CASSPSTPNEQFF
TGTGCCAGCAGCCCGTCTACCCCGAATGAGCAGTTCTTC
>TRBJ1-1|NA|NA|TRBV11-1
CASSKASNRAGAFF
TGTGCCAGCAGCAAAGCCTCCAACAGGGCGGGAGCTTTCTTT
>TRBJ2-7|few|NA|TRBV6-5
CASSYSQIPSSYEQYF
TGTGCCAGCAGTTACTCTCAGATCCCTAGCTCCTACGAGCAGTACTTC
>TRBJ1-5|once|NA|TRBV15
CATSRDPRDTQPQHF
TGTGCCACCAGCAGAGATCCCCGGGACACCCAGCCCCAGCATTTT
>TRBJ2-2|few|NA|TRBV19
CATSRQSGELFF
TGTGCCACTTCCCGACAGTCCGGGGAGCTGTTTTTT
>TRBJ2-7|NA|TRBD2|TRBV28
CASSSPLAGGIPLEQYF
TGTGCCAGCAGTTCCCCCCTAGCGGGGGGTATTCCCCTCGAGCAGTACTTC
>TRBJ1-5|NA|NA|TRBV12-5
CASGLDPGVGYQPQHF
TGTGCTAGTGGCCTGGACCCAGGGGTAGGTTATCAGCCCCAGCATTTT
>TRBJ1-2|NA|TRBD1|TRBV7-2
CASSLTGYGYTF
TGTGCCAGCAGCCTGACAGGGTATGGCTACACCTTC
>TRBJ2-5|NA|NA|TRBV11-2
CASSTPRDTPEETQYF
TGTGCCAGCAGCACCCCCCGGGACACCCCGGAGGAGACCCAGTACTTC
>TRBJ1-5|NA|NA|TRBV11-2
CASSLRDSNQPQHF
TGTGCCAGCAGCCTCAGGGATAGCAATCAGCCCCAGCATTTT
>TRBJ1-2|NA|NA|TRBV28
CAAGEPYGYTF
TGTGCCGCAGGGGAACCCTATGGCTACACCTTC
>TRBJ2-5|few|TRBD2|TRBV5-1
CASSSTSGHYF
TGCGCCAGCAGCTCTACTAGCGGACATTACTTC